This TCR beta chain was retrieved from a study of CD8 T cells in Susac syndrome. Random hexamers served to reverse transcribe roughly 0.5 to 1 ug RNA. TCRdb recomputed calls from the immunoSEQ multiplex PCR reads with MiXCR, one row per CDR3 protein. The sample has approximately 140,000 distinct CDR3 sequences; 75% to 90% are singletons. The CDR3 totals 16 residues. The V end lost 3 bases, the J end lost 9 bases, and 21 bases lay between the germline ends. Findings and limits, study-wide: The study conceded that relatively few individuals underwent its TCR sequencing and HLA analysis.

As to this clonotype: Its antigen is unidentified.

The sample was CD8+ T cells from PBMCs. The receptor's source is a human donor with multiple sclerosis. The chain has TRBV12-3 or TRBV12-4 and TRBJ2-4; D possibly corresponds to TRBD2 (5 bases). CDR3 region: CASSFDPSSPAGIQYF. CDR3 DNA sequence: TGTGCCAGCAGTTTCGATCCCTCTTCTCCTGCGGGCATTCAGTACTTC.